This paragraph covers one T cell receptor beta chain sequence. This clone was detected once. Its cognate antigen has yet to be identified. Base qualities are not at hand, and no much larger clone is one base apart. The collaborating institutions used their own protocols to collect whole blood in K2EDTA tubes. For TCRbeta analysis, collaborators shipped samples as frozen whole blood, isolated PBMCs, or DNA extracted from either of those sample types. TCRbeta CDR3 regions were amplified from genomic DNA using the immunoSEQ Assay, a bias-controlled multiplex PCR. In the source study's methods: The number of nucleated cells in each sample was estimated from the amplification of reference gene primers within the assay. Sequence reads were collapsed and filtered to measure the absolute abundance of every unique TCRbeta CDR3 rearrangement. Productive Simpson clonality was computed per sample as the square root of Simpson's diversity index over productive rearrangements. The immuneACCESS repertoire file appears here via TCRdb, limited to in-frame rearrangements. These files lack a portion of the clones; in checked studies, under half of the deficit traces to unresolved V genes, and the cause of the others is not known. The V and J calls and the clone size are those of that table, but D and trimming were determined from the DNA. This sample comprises 150,000 to 180,000 clones, roughly four fifths of them detected only once. About 29% of the sample rests with the top ten.

This sample was included in a study of blood T cell repertoires in COVID-19 (dated by TCRdb to about 2020). A note on the overall study: Samples from collaborators originated in the United States, Italy and Spain and spanned both the acute and convalescent phases of COVID-19. The material from the prospective study consisted of cDNA or gDNA derived from T cells, B-cell-depleted T cells, or PBMCs. Subjects who had been exposed to COVID-19, were actively infected with it, or had recovered from it provided the deeply sampled blood TCRbeta repertoires that made up the dataset. The repertoires were released in a freely available public database intended as a resource for research on the immune response to SARS-CoV-2. The samples were drawn from two sources: the first 160 participants of the ongoing ImmuneRACE study, and 1,000 to 1,500 subjects contributed by 6 global collaborators. Sample metadata almost always included a de-identified subject ID, COVID-19 status, age in years and sex. HLA class I and class II types, where available, came from metadata supplied by the sample provider rather than from assay-based typing. Beyond this particular receptor, the publication reports: The amount of clinical and demographic metadata varied by source and participant and was provided uncurated.

CDR1 and CDR2 are drawn from the germline V gene: SGHRS, YFSETQ. Its CDR3 holds 14 amino acids, cysteine through phenylalanine. The only DNA kept is the CDR3, 42 bases in frame from the first base. The germline ends are 14 bases apart after V is trimmed by 0 bases and J by 10 bases. The specimen was peripheral blood. The receptor chain draws on TRBV5-1 and TRBJ2-1; perhaps TRBD1 is the D gene, with 6 bases matching. The clonotype originates from an older woman with acute or convalescent COVID-19. The nucleotide sequence is TGCGCCAGCAGCTTGGGGGGTACAGGGAGCGAGCAGTTCTTC. It translates to CASSLGGTGSEQFF.